Each of the 10 T cell receptor beta chains below was sequenced from the same sample in a study of blood T cell repertoires in COVID-19. Measured with immunoSEQ multiplex PCR; TCRdb has only the in-frame clones, and not every one. The sample shows about 26,000 clones, roughly 89% of them seen only once. Sample: peripheral blood. Source of these receptors: a human donor in a cohort sampled during active COVID-19.

The chain recombines TRBV9 with TRBJ2-1; 7 positions match TRBD1. V lost 0 bases to trimming and J lost 3 bases; unmatched junction nucleotides: 3. The CDR3 extends over 15 amino acids. Germline V gene sequence: CDR1 SGDLS, CDR2 YYNGEE. This CDR3 is CASSVDRDSYNEQFF. CDR3 nucleotides: TGTGCCAGCAGCGTAGATCGGGACAGCTACAATGAGCAGTTCTTC.

This chain links TRBV7-9 with TRBJ2-2, with a possible D match to TRBD2 (5 bases). The CDR3 spans 15 residues. Germline lookup yields CDR1 SEHNR and CDR2 FQNEAQ (reference sequence). The ends were cut back, 3 bases at V and 1 base at J, with 9 bases in the middle. This CDR3 is CASSLFRGNTGELFF. The CDR3 coding sequence is TGTGCCAGCAGCTTGTTCCGGGGGAACACCGGGGAGCTGTTTTTT.

The V and J genes are TRBV7-9 and TRBJ1-4; possibly TRBD1 for D (6 bases). This CDR3 region has 16 residues. Trimming removed 5 bases at V and 1 base at J, with 14 bases between. Germline V CDR1 and CDR2: SEHNR, FQNEAQ (reference sequence). CDR3 in amino acids: CASSHHRAGTNEKLFF. The CDR3 bases are TGTGCCAGCAGCCATCACAGGGCGGGAACTAATGAAAAACTGTTTTTT.

The rearrangement links TRBV4-2 to TRBJ2-7; 7 positions match TRBD2. CDR3 size: 18 residues. V dropped 0 bases and J dropped 2; count of bases not matched to a gene: 13. Germline CDR1 is LGHNA and CDR2 is YNFKEQ. The CDR3 DNA sequence: TGTGCCAGCAGCCAAGACGGGCTTCTGACGGGAGGTGCCTACGAGCAGTACTTC. It yields the protein CASSQDGLLTGGAYEQYF.

The J gene is TRBJ2-5, the V gene TRBV11-2; unclear D gene. Trimming cost V 3 bases and J 4 bases, with 24 bases left between them. There are 18 residues in the CDR3. Per germline, CDR1 SGHAT and CDR2 FQNNGV. CDR3 bases: TGTGCCAGCAGCTTGACCTTTCCCCTCCCAGGTCTTGGAGAGACCCAGTACTTC. Residues: CASSLTFPLPGLGETQYF.

The chain is built from TRBV5-1 and TRBJ2-1; TRBD1 aligns across 10 bases. V shed 4 bases and J 0 bases; nucleotides not matched to a gene: 4. The CDR3 has 16 residues. Germline V CDR1 and CDR2: SGHRS, YFSETQ. The CDR3 sequence: CASSKRTGGSYNEQFF. As DNA, the CDR3 is TGCGCCAGCAGCAAAAGGACAGGGGGCTCCTACAATGAGCAGTTCTTC.

The rearrangement uses TRBV7-2 and TRBJ2-7; 7 bases map to TRBD1. Germline loops: CDR1 SGHTA, CDR2 FQGNSA. The CDR3 length is 13 residues. Trimming removed 5 bases from V and 7 bases from J; junction bases left unmatched: 8. CDR3 bases: TGTGCCAGCAGCATGGGACAGCTTCAAGAGCAGTACTTC. Translated: CASSMGQLQEQYF.

V is TRBV10-2 and J is TRBJ2-2; 8 bases are shared with TRBD1. Looked up from germline, CDR1 is WSHSY and CDR2 is SAAADI. Unmatched junction bases numbered 4, after V lost 6 bases and J lost 1 base. The CDR3 length is 15 residues. Written as DNA, the CDR3 is TGCGCCAGCAGACTTGACAGGGGGAACACCGGGGAGCTGTTTTTT. Encoded protein: CASRLDRGNTGELFF.

This chain joins TRBV5-1 and TRBJ2-7; no reliable D call. The V and J ends lost 2 bases and 3 bases respectively, with 9 bases between them. The germline V gene encodes CDR1 SGHRS and CDR2 YFSETQ. The CDR3 totals 13 residues. The CDR3 DNA reads TGCGCCAGCAGCTTCACAGAGAACTACGAGCAGTACTTC. This gives the protein CASSFTENYEQYF.

This clone came up once. This chain uses TRBV7-9 with TRBJ2-1; TRBD2 aligns across 13 bases. CDR1 and CDR2 (germline): SEHNR, FQNEAQ (reference sequence). V dropped 1 base and J dropped 8; count of bases not matched to a gene: 8. CDR3 length: 17 residues. For the CDR3, the DNA is TGTGCCAGCAGCTTAGGGGAGGGGACTAGCGGGACCGATGAGCAGTTCTTC. Residues: CASSLGEGTSGTDEQFF.